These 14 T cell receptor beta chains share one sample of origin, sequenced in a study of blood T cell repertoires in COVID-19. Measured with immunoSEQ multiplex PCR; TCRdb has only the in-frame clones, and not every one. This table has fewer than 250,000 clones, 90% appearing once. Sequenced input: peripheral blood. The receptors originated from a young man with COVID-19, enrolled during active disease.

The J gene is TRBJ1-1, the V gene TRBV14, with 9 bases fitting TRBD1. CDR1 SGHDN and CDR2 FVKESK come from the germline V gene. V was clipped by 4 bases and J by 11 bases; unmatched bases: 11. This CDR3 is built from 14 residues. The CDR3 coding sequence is TGTGCCAGCAGCCCATACGGGACAGGGAGGTGGGCTTTCTTT. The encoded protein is CASSPYGTGRWAFF.

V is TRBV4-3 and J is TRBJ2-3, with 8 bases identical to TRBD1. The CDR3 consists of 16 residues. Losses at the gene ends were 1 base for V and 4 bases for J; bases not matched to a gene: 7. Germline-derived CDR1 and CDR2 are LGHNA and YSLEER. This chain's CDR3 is CASSQAGQGASDTQYF. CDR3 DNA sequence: TGCGCCAGCAGCCAAGCCGGCCAGGGGGCATCAGATACGCAGTATTTT.

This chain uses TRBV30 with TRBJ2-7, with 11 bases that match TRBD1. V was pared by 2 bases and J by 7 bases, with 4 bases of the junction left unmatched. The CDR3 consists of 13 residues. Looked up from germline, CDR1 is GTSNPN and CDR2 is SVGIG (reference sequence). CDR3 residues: CAWSRDRGGEQYF. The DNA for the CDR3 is TGTGCCTGGAGTAGGGACAGGGGGGGAGAGCAGTACTTC.

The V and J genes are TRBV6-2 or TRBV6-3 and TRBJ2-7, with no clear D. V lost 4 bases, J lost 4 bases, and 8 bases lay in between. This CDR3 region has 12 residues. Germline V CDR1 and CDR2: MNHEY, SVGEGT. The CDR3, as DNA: TGTGCCAGCAGTTCCGCTATATACGAGCAGTACTTC. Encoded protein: CASSSAIYEQYF.

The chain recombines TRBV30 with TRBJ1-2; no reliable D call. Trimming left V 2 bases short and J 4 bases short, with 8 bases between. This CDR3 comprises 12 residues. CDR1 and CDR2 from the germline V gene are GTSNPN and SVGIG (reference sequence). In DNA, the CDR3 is TGTGCCTGGAGTACGGGTTCCTATGGCTACACCTTC. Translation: CAWSTGSYGYTF.

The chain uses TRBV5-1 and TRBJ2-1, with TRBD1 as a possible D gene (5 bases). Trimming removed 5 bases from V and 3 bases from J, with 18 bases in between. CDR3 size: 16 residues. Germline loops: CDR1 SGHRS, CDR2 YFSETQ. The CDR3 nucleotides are TGCGCCAGCAGTGACGCGGTAATAAGGGGCTACAATGAGCAGTTCTTC. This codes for CASSDAVIRGYNEQFF.

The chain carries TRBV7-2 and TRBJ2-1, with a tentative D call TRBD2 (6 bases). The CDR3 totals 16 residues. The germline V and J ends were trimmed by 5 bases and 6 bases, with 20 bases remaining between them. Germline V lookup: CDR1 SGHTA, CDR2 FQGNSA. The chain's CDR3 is CASSRGTGTKVNEQFF. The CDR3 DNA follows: TGTGCCAGCAGCCGGGGGACCGGGACGAAAGTCAATGAGCAGTTCTTC.

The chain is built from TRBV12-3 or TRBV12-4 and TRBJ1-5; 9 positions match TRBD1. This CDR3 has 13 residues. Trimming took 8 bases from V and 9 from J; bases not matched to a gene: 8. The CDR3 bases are TGTGCCAGCGCCGGACAGGGGATTGGGCCCCAGCATTTT. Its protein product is CASAGQGIGPQHF.

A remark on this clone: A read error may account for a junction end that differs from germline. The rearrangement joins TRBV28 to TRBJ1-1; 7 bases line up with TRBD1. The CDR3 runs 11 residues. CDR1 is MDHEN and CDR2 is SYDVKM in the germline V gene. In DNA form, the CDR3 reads TGTGCCAGCTTGTACCGAGGACAGGTGAGATTT. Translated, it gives CASLYRGQVRF.

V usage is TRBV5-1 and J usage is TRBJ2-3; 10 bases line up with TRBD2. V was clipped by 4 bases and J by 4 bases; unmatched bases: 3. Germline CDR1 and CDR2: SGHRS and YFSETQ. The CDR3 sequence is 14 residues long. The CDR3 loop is CASSPGLAPDTQYF. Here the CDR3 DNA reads TGCGCCAGCAGCCCGGGACTAGCGCCAGATACGCAGTATTTT. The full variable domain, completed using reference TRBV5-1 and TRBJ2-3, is KAGVTQTPRYLIKTRGQQVTLSCSPISGHRSVSWYQQTPGQGLQFLFEYFSETQRNKGNFPGRFSGRQFSNSRSEMNVSTLELGDSALYLCASSPGLAPDTQYFGPGTRLTVL.

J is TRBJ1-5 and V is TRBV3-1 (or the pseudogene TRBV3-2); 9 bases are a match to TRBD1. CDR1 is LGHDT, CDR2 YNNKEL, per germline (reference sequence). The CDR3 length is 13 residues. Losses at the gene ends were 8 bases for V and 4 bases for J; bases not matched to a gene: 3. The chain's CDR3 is CASGGTGNQPQHF. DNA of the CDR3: TGTGCCAGCGGGGGGACAGGGAATCAGCCCCAGCATTTT.

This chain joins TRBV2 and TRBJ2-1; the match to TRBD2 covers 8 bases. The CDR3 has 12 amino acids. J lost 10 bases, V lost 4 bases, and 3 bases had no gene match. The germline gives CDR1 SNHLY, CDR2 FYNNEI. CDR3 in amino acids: CASSGLAREQFF. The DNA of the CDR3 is TGTGCCAGCAGTGGACTAGCGCGCGAGCAGTTCTTC.

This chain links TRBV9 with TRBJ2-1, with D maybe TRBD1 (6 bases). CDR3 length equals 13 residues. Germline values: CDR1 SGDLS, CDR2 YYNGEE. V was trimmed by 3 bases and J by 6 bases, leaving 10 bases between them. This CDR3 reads CASSDNRVNEQFF. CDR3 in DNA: TGTGCCAGCAGCGACAACAGGGTCAATGAGCAGTTCTTC.

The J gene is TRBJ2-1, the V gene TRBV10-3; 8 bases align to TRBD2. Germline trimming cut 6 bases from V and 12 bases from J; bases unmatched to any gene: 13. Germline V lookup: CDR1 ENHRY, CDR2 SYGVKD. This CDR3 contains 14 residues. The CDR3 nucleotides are TGTGCCATCAGGAAGACTAGCGCGCTTGGCGGGCAGTTCTTC. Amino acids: CAIRKTSALGGQFF.